This paragraph reports one TCR beta chain. This entry belongs to a study of blood T cell repertoires in COVID-19. Overall study: The United States, Italy and Spain supplied acute and convalescent COVID-19 samples. T cells, B-cell-depleted T cells, or PBMCs provided the cDNA or gDNA that served as material.

Per the study methods: Using reference gene primer amplification, nucleated cell counts were estimated. Sequencing used immunoSEQ multiplex PCR; TCRdb keeps in-frame clones, though not all of them. V, J and clone size are taken as reported in that table, and D and trimming were inferred from the DNA itself. The data show over 85,000 clones, nearly 90% seen once. The CDR3 length is 18 residues. Germline assignment: CDR1 MRHNA and CDR2 SNTAGT. Trimming left V 5 bases short and J 1 base short, with 23 bases between. The sequenced sample consisted of peripheral blood. The clonotype comes from a human donor in a cohort sampled during active COVID-19. This chain connects TRBV6-4 to TRBJ2-5; unclear D gene. The CDR3: CASSYTLVPPTTQETQYF. CDR3 coding DNA: TGTGCCAGCAGTTACACCCTTGTGCCTCCCACTACCCAAGAGACCCAGTACTTC.